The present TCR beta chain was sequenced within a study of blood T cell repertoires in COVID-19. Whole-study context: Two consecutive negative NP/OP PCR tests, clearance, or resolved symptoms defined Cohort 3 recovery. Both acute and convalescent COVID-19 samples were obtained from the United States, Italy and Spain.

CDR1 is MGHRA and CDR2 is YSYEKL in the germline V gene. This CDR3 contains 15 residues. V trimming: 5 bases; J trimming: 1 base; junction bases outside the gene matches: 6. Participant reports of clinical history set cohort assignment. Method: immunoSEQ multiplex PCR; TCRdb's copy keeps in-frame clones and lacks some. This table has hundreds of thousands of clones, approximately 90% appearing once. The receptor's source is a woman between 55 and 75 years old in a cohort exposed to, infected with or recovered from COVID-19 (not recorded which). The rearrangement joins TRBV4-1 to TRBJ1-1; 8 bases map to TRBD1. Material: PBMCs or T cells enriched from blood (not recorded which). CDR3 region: CASSVSGTGNTEAFF. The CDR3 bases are TGCGCCAGCAGCGTCTCCGGGACAGGGAACACTGAAGCTTTCTTT.